The subject of this entry is one TCR beta chain. Per the study methods: Nucleated cell counts were estimated from reference gene primer amplification. Profiled with immunoSEQ multiplex PCR; TCRdb holds only in-frame clones, not every one. The D gene and trimming were derived from the DNA, and the V and J assignments and clone size from that table. Of fewer than 150,000 clones in the sample, roughly 80% are singletons; the top ten hold around 2.3%. J gave up 1 base and V 2 bases, and 4 bases lay outside the gene matches. The CDR3 loop spans 16 amino acids. Looked up from germline, CDR1 is MNHEY and CDR2 is SVGEGT. These data belong to a study of blood T cell repertoires in COVID-19. Whole-study context: Spain, Italy and the United States supplied samples that represented acute and convalescent COVID-19. The cDNA or gDNA used as material had been derived from T cells, B-cell-depleted T cells, or PBMCs.

The receptor's source is a man in his fifties with acute or convalescent COVID-19. The chain has TRBV6-2 or TRBV6-3 and TRBJ2-7; 11 bases match TRBD2. Material: peripheral blood. The CDR3 coding sequence is TGTGCCAGCAGTTACCCGCTAGCGGGGGGTTCCTACGAGCAGTACTTC. Translating it yields CASSYPLAGGSYEQYF.